A selection of T cell receptor beta chains follows, all from one sample in a study of cytomegalovirus exposure and HLA in healthy donors. Here immunoSEQ multiplex PCR was the method, and the copy in TCRdb shows in-frame clones only, minus some. There are some 150,000 clones in the sample; about four fifths occur only once, and about 7.7% lies in the top ten. Specimen: PBMCs. Source of these receptors: a woman aged 30 to 39 in good health and CMV-seropositive. CDR3s include the opening cysteine and the closing phenylalanine or tryptophan. D genes are given only for firm matches. Clone size is stated in some rows and not others, as once, few, many or a class when expanded.

NA	TRBV6-5	NA	TRBJ1-1	TGTGCCAGCAGTTACGCCGACAGCACTGAGGCTTTCTTT	CASSYADSTEAFF
NA	TRBV5-1	TRBD1	TRBJ1-2	TGCGCCAGCAGCCTTTCCTCCGGGACAGGGGGTCATGGCTACACCTTC	CASSLSSGTGGHGYTF
NA	TRBV7-8	TRBD2	TRBJ2-5	TGTGCCAGCAGCCCAGGGAGGGTAGGGGAAAGCGAGACCCAGTACTTC	CASSPGRVGESETQYF
NA	TRBV6-6	NA	TRBJ1-5	TGTGCCAGCTGCGCAGGAGGTAGTGGCAATCAGCCCCAGCATTTT	CASCAGGSGNQPQHF
NA	TRBV7-6	NA	TRBJ1-1	TGTGCCAGCAGCTTAGTAGCAGGGGATACTGAAGCTTTCTTT	CASSLVAGDTEAFF
NA	TRBV13	TRBD2	TRBJ2-7	TGTGCCAGCAGCTTAGGACTAGCGGGGGGTTACGAGCAGTACTTC	CASSLGLAGGYEQYF
NA	TRBV29-1	NA	TRBJ1-1	TGCAGCGTTGAAGACACATTTAACACTGAAGCTTTCTTT	CSVEDTFNTEAFF
NA	TRBV5-1	NA	TRBJ2-5	TGCGCCAGCAGCTTGGTCGGAGAGACCCAGTACTTC	CASSLVGETQYF
few	TRBV7-3	NA	TRBJ1-1	TGTGCCAGCAGCTTGTCGCCAGGGGACACTGAAGCTTTCTTT	CASSLSPGDTEAFF
NA	TRBV19	TRBD1	TRBJ1-2	TGTGCCAGTAGTTTTTCAGGGGGAATCGGTGGCTACACCTTC	CASSFSGGIGGYTF
NA	TRBV7-3	TRBD2	TRBJ2-5	TGTGCCAGCAGCTTAAACCCTCTCGCGGGGGGAGAGACCCAGTACTTC	CASSLNPLAGGETQYF
NA	TRBV5-1	TRBD2	TRBJ2-3	TGCGCCAGCAGCCGACTAGCGGGGGGGACAGATACGCAGTATTTT	CASSRLAGGTDTQYF
NA	TRBV19	TRBD2	TRBJ2-1	TGTGCCAGTAGTGTTAGCGGGGGCCCCTACAATGAGCAGTTCTTC	CASSVSGGPYNEQFF
few	TRBV28	NA	TRBJ2-1	TGTGCCAGCAGTTTACAGGTTTACAATGAGCAGTTCTTC	CASSLQVYNEQFF
NA	TRBV6-5	NA	TRBJ2-3	TGTGCCAGCAGTTACTCGGGCGCGGGAGATACGCAGTATTTT	CASSYSGAGDTQYF
few	TRBV20-1	NA	TRBJ1-1	TGCAGTGCGAATCCGGTCCCTGAAGCTTTCTTT	CSANPVPEAFF
NA	TRBV29-1	TRBD1	TRBJ1-1	TGCAGCGTAGACAGGGTGAACACTGAAGCTTTCTTT	CSVDRVNTEAFF
NA	TRBV6-4	TRBD2	TRBJ2-2	TGTGCCAGCAGGCGGGAGGGGACGAACACCGGGGAGCTGTTTTTT	CASRREGTNTGELFF
few	TRBV9	NA	TRBJ2-3	TGTGCCAGCAGCATGGGGGGAGGCACAGATACGCAGTATTTT	CASSMGGGTDTQYF
NA	TRBV7-9	NA	TRBJ2-7	TGTGCCAGCAGCTTAACAGGCTCCATAGGGAACGAGCAGTACTTC	CASSLTGSIGNEQYF
NA	TRBV6-6	NA	TRBJ1-5	TGTGCCAGCAGTTATGGGGGGGCATATAGCAATCAGCCCCAGCATTTT	CASSYGGAYSNQPQHF
NA	TRBV5-1	NA	TRBJ2-3	TGCGCCAGCAGCTTGGCAGGGACAGATACGCAGTATTTT	CASSLAGTDTQYF
NA	TRBV28	NA	TRBJ1-3	TGTGCCAGCAGTTTTAGCCCCTCTGGAAACACCATATATTTT	CASSFSPSGNTIYF
NA	TRBV7-8	TRBD1	TRBJ1-1	TGTGCCAGCAGCTGGACAGGGGAAGCTTTCTTT	CASSWTGEAFF
NA	TRBV5-1	NA	TRBJ1-1	TGCGCCAGCAGCTTGGCGCCAGGGCAAAGAACTGAAGCTTTCTTT	CASSLAPGQRTEAFF
NA	TRBV6-6	NA	TRBJ2-5	TGTGCCAGCAGCTCGGACAACCAAGAGACCCAGTACTTC	CASSSDNQETQYF
NA	TRBV29-1	TRBD1	TRBJ2-2	TGCAGCGTTGGCAGACAGGGGAACACCGGGGAGCTGTTTTTT	CSVGRQGNTGELFF
NA	TRBV5-1	TRBD1	TRBJ1-4	TGCGCCAGCAGCCGACAGGGGGATGAAAAACTGTTTTTT	CASSRQGDEKLFF
NA	TRBV11-2	NA	TRBJ1-4	TGTGCCAGCAGCCAAAGGAACGGACAGAGAAATGAAAAACTGTTTTTT	CASSQRNGQRNEKLFF
NA	TRBV7-9	TRBD1	TRBJ2-4	TGTGCCAGCAGCCGGACAGGGTCGCGCCAAAACATTCAGTACTTC	CASSRTGSRQNIQYF